One TCR beta chain is described in this entry. The sample holds many counts of this clonotype. There is no known antigen for this receptor. No qualities accompany the bases; no much larger clone lies one base away. Library preparation was by multiplex PCR. Sequencing used an Illumina HiSeq 4000. TCR beta libraries were built with iRepertoire HTBI primers and Arm-PCR amplification of CDR3 regions. Gel purification was performed on PCR products prior to sequencing. In the authors' own workflow: Gene usage analysis of CDR3 amino acid clonotypes relied on the roughly 67 TRBV and around 13 TRBJ segments identified across samples. COPE and FqMerger were used to merge the filtered high-quality paired reads into contigs. BLAST was used to align contigs to IMGT TRBV, TRBD and TRBJ reference genes, with CDR3 defined following IMGT. Any clonotype with a frequency above 0.1% was counted as a highly expanded clone. Shannon entropy served as the measure of repertoire diversity, while the Gini coefficient captured V-J evenness. Public clonotypes were defined as clonotypes shared by more than one individual. In-frame beta chains were kept once TCRdb had trimmed the public reads at Q25 with fastp and called clones with MiXCR. CDR3 protein sequences are deduplicated, and each keeps its most common genes and DNA. TCRdb's processing, not the study's, gives the V and J calls here. In this sample the table shows around 400,000 distinct CDR3 sequences, around 22% of which occur a single time. The ten top clones hold approximately 26% of the sample.

This entry belongs to a study of regulatory T cells in long-lasting Graves disease listed by TCRdb under 2021. About the full investigation: Persistent Graves' disease meant more than 5 years of antithyroid drug treatment with TSH receptor autoantibodies that stayed positive. In the clinical cohort, patients with persistent Graves' disease had used antithyroid drugs for an average of roughly ten years. Patients with persistent Graves' disease were compared with patients with newly diagnosed Graves' disease using TCR sequencing and RNA sequencing of peripheral blood. The study was conducted in China and was registered as a clinical trial. A total of about 33 samples were covered by TCR sequencing, comprising around 13 persistent and roughly 20 newly diagnosed Graves' disease patients.

V was cut back by 4 bases and J by 1 base, leaving a gap of 15 bases between them. From the cysteine through the phenylalanine, the CDR3 covers 15 amino acids. Of the read, only the CDR3 DNA is kept; its 45 bases are in frame from base 1. The germline V gene supplies CDR1 SGHRS and CDR2 YFSETQ. Overall study results and their limits: Patients with persistent disease shared more public clonotypes (about 2,500) than newly diagnosed patients did (966). Persistent Graves' disease patients showed lower TCR Shannon entropy and fewer highly expanded clones than newly diagnosed patients, suggesting clonal expansion. Preferential use of TRBV28, TRBJ1-2 and TRBJ2-5 was observed in persistent disease, whereas TRBV20-1 and TRBJ2-1 were favored in newly diagnosed disease. Only the TCR beta chain was sequenced and analyzed. As a limitation, the authors acknowledged that the small sample size may reduce accuracy. Because the primary lesion, thyroid tissue, could not be accessed, the study looked at peripheral blood alone.

Reading the label with the study, this specimen's time point is: persistent/refractory GD, antithyroid drugs over 5 years with positive TRAb. RNA was extracted from PBMCs in TRIzol for both TCR sequencing and RNA sequencing. The diagnosis of Graves' disease followed American Thyroid Association guidelines. Recruitment of patients was carried out at an endocrinology department in Xi'an, China. From each patient, around 9 milliliters of peripheral blood was collected into an EDTA anticoagulant tube. Ficoll Paque Plus density gradient separation was used to isolate PBMCs, and no further T cell sorting was done. An Agilent 2100 Bioanalyzer and agarose gel were used to check RNA quality, while a NanoDrop 2000 measured RNA concentration.

This receptor was taken from a female donor with Graves disease. The chain is made from TRBV5-1 and TRBJ2-7, and TRBD1 may be the D gene, going by 7 matching bases. The source material was peripheral blood mononuclear cells (PBMCs), sampled when the disease was refractory, from a patient treated with antithyroid drugs. The DNA sequence is given as TGCGCCAGCAGCCCGGGGGACAGACCGTCCTACGAGCAGTACTTC. Its amino acids are CASSPGDRPSYEQYF.